This paragraph covers one T cell receptor (beta chain) sequence. The data were obtained in a study of blood T cells in healthy people across ages. Using a J-beta primer mix together with a sample-barcoded 5' primer, a second PCR was run for roughly 6 to 11 cycles. TCRdb reprocessed the 5' RACE reads via MiXCR and lists one record per CDR3 protein. The sample lists 780,000 or so distinct CDR3 sequences; more than 50% were seen once. Each sample used at least 6 million PBMCs. With V trimmed by 2 bases and J by 1 base, 7 bases remained unmatched. This CDR3 spans 17 amino acids. This rearrangement joins TRBV12-3 or TRBV12-4 to TRBJ1-4; TRBD1 matches 7 bases. The sample consisted of blood. The sequence was obtained from a man aged 35 to 55 in good health. CDR3 bases: TGTGCCAGCAGTTTATCAGGGGGAGGGAGAACTAATGAAAAACTGTTTTTT. It yields the protein CASSLSGGGRTNEKLFF.